One and the same sample provided the 24 T cell receptor beta chains below, sequenced in a study of T cell responses to AZD1222 COVID-19 vaccine. This table comes from immunoSEQ multiplex PCR, and its TCRdb copy is limited to in-frame clones, with some not included. The sample includes 150,000 to 200,000 clones, more than 70% of them seen just once. The sample was peripheral blood, taken 28 days after the second AZD1222 dose. These receptors all stem from an adult who received the AZD1222 COVID-19 vaccine.

CDR3 sequence: CASSDNYGYTF. CDR3 DNA sequence: TGTGCCAGCTCTGACAACTATGGCTACACCTTC. The genes are TRBV18 and TRBJ1-2; no definite D call. Trimming removed 6 bases from V and 2 bases from J, with 4 bases in between. Per germline, CDR1 KGHSH and CDR2 LQKENI. This CDR3 spans 11 amino acids.

The chain couples TRBV4-1 to TRBJ1-6, with D unresolved. Germline V gives CDR1 MGHRA, CDR2 YSYEKL. This CDR3 is 15 amino acids long. V gave up 1 base and J gave up 7 bases, with 11 bases separating them. CDR3: CASSQGIRANSPLHF. The CDR3 DNA reads TGCGCCAGCAGCCAAGGAATCAGAGCGAATTCACCCCTCCACTTT.

This chain joins TRBV27 and TRBJ2-7; 10 bases are a match to TRBD2. This CDR3 is built from 16 residues. The germline CDR1 and CDR2 sequences are MNHEY and SMNVEV (reference sequence). Trimming took 2 bases from V and 11 from J; bases not matched to a gene: 15. The CDR3 nucleotides read TGTGCCAGCAGTTTAAGGGTATCGACTAGCGGGCGGAGGGAGTACTTC. Encoded protein: CASSLRVSTSGRREYF.

V is TRBV7-9 and J is TRBJ2-3; 7 positions match TRBD2. The CDR3 extends over 15 amino acids. The germline CDR1 and CDR2 sequences are SEHNR and FQNEAQ (reference sequence). V shed 8 bases and J 0 bases; nucleotides not matched to a gene: 8. DNA for the CDR3: TGTGCCAGCGACAAGGGACTAACCAGCACAGATACGCAGTATTTT. Translating gives CASDKGLTSTDTQYF.

This rearrangement joins TRBV27 to TRBJ2-7; the match to TRBD2 covers 10 bases. With 8 bases clipped from V and 2 bases from J, the junction kept 3 bases outside the gene matches. Germline V gene data show CDR1 as MNHEY and CDR2 as SMNVEV (reference sequence). This CDR3 has 13 residues. The CDR3 loop reads CASGSGRAYEQYF. CDR3 nucleotides: TGTGCCAGCGGGAGCGGGAGGGCCTACGAGCAGTACTTC.

The chain recombines TRBV29-1 with TRBJ1-4; no reliable D call. V shed 7 bases and J shed 5 bases, with 17 bases lying between them. Per the germline V gene, CDR1 is SQVTM and CDR2 is ANQGSEA. The CDR3 extends over 14 amino acids. The CDR3 loop is CSGGSTPGNEKLFF. The CDR3 region has the DNA TGCAGCGGCGGGTCCACGCCGGGCAATGAAAAACTGTTTTTT.

This sequence joins TRBV23-1 and TRBJ1-5; D unresolved. TRBV23-1 is an ORF for which the function is uncertain. Trimming cost V 1 base and J 0 bases, with 7 bases left between them. The CDR3 spans 15 residues. CDR3 region: CASSQYASSNQPQHF. CDR3 in DNA: TGCGCCAGCAGTCAATACGCCTCTAGCAATCAGCCCCAGCATTTT.

The genes are TRBV28 and TRBJ1-5, with D perhaps TRBD1 (5 bases). The CDR3 length is 12 residues. Per germline, CDR1 MDHEN and CDR2 SYDVKM. Between the trimmed V and J ends, which lost 7 bases and 5 bases, there was a span of 9 bases. The CDR3 is CASTLGDQPQHF. The CDR3 DNA reads as TGTGCCAGCACCTTAGGGGATCAGCCCCAGCATTTT.

The chain is built from TRBV30 and TRBJ2-7; 8 nucleotides agree with TRBD1. The CDR3 extends over 16 amino acids. Germline CDR1 is GTSNPN and CDR2 is SVGIG (reference sequence). Germline trimming cut 0 bases from V and 1 base from J; bases unmatched to any gene: 8. The CDR3 spells CAWSVPRDRYSYEQYF. CDR3 DNA sequence: TGTGCCTGGAGTGTACCCCGGGACAGGTATTCCTACGAGCAGTACTTC.

The chain recombines TRBV20-1 with TRBJ1-3; D unclear. This CDR3 is 15 amino acids long. V lost 3 bases and J lost 0, with 12 bases in between. Germline CDR1 DFQATT, CDR2 SNEGSKA (reference sequence). This CDR3 reads CSASSRLFSGNTIYF. The CDR3 DNA reads as TGCAGTGCTAGTAGCCGTCTCTTCTCTGGAAACACCATATATTTT.

The rearrangement joins TRBV5-4 to TRBJ2-2, with TRBD1 identical over 8 bases. The CDR3 totals 18 residues. V was pared by 0 bases and J by 11 bases, with 18 bases of the junction left unmatched. Germline CDR1 SGHNT, CDR2 YYREEE (reference sequence). In nucleotides, the CDR3 is TGTGCCAGCAGCTTGGGGGCCCTCCGACAGGGGATGGGGGCAGAGCTGTTTTTT. Protein: CASSLGALRQGMGAELFF.

The table lists this clone with a count of one. The rearrangement links TRBV9 to TRBJ2-1; tentatively, D is TRBD1 (5 bases). Trimming shortened V by 0 bases and J by 11 bases, and 6 bases separated the two germline ends. This CDR3 has 11 amino acids. The germline V gene encodes CDR1 SGDLS and CDR2 YYNGEE. The CDR3 DNA reads TGTGCCAGCAGCGTAGGACAGAAGCAGTTCTTC. Translating gives CASSVGQKQFF. The full variable domain, completed using reference TRBV9 and TRBJ2-1, is DSGVTQTPKHLITATGQRVTLRCSPRSGDLSVYWYQQSLDQGLQFLIQYYNGEERAKGNILERFSAQQFPDLHSELNLSSLELGDSALYFCASSVGQKQFFGPGTRLTVL.

The rearrangement joins TRBV7-2 to TRBJ2-3; 7 bases are shared with TRBD2. V was clipped by 1 base and J by 2 bases; unmatched bases: 3. The CDR3 runs 15 residues. CDR1 SGHTA and CDR2 FQGNSA come from the germline V gene. In nucleotides, the CDR3 is TGTGCCAGCAGCTTAGGGACTAGAAACACAGATACGCAGTATTTT. Translating it yields CASSLGTRNTDTQYF. Together with reference TRBV7-2 and TRBJ2-3, the CDR3 gives the full variable domain: GAGVSQSPSNKVTEKGKDVELRCDPISGHTALYWYRQSLGQGLEFLIYFQGNSAPDKSGLPSDRFSAERTGGSVSTLTIQRTQQEDSAVYLCASSLGTRNTDTQYFGPGTRLTVL.

The chain joins TRBV5-8 to TRBJ2-7; 8 bases agree with TRBD1. Germline V gene lookup returns CDR1 SGHTS and CDR2 YDEGEE. The junction had 7 bases not matched to a gene; V was cut back by 2 bases and J by 6 bases. The CDR3 is 14 residues long. This chain's CDR3 is CASSFGRGLVEQYF. The CDR3 nucleotides are TGTGCCAGCAGCTTCGGCAGGGGGCTAGTCGAGCAGTACTTC.

The chain has TRBV7-9 and TRBJ1-2; D remains unclear. V was shortened by 5 bases and J by 5 bases, with 12 bases between the two germline ends. The V gene's germline CDR1 is SEHNR and CDR2 FQNEAQ (reference sequence). This CDR3 is 13 amino acids long. The CDR3 spells CASSATPGYGYTF. CDR3 nucleotide sequence: TGTGCCAGCAGCGCAACCCCGGGGTATGGCTACACCTTC.

The chain combines TRBV28 with TRBJ2-5, with D uncertain. V was trimmed by 6 bases and J by 7 bases, leaving 12 bases between them. CDR3 length: 12 amino acids. Germline assignment: CDR1 MDHEN and CDR2 SYDVKM. This CDR3 reads CASRPSRRTQYF. The CDR3 nucleotides read TGTGCCAGCAGACCCAGCCGAAGGACCCAGTACTTC.

The chain employs TRBV11-3 and TRBJ2-7; TRBD1 matches 8 bases. The CDR3 covers 16 residues. Germline V gene lookup returns CDR1 SGHNT and CDR2 YENEEA. The J segment lost 6 bases and the V segment lost 0 bases, leaving 10 bases of the junction unmatched. DNA for the CDR3: TGTGCCAGCAGCTTAGATCTGGCAGGGGGCACCCCCGAGCAGTACTTC. It specifies CASSLDLAGGTPEQYF.

The chain employs TRBV7-2 and TRBJ1-2; D gene uncertain. The CDR3 contains 13 residues. The germline gives CDR1 SGHTA, CDR2 FQGNSA. Trimming removed 7 bases at V and 8 bases at J, with 17 bases between. The CDR3 loop is CASTQSRVGGYTF. CDR3 in DNA: TGTGCCAGCACCCAATCTAGGGTCGGGGGCTACACCTTC. The whole variable domain, filled in from reference TRBV7-2 and TRBJ1-2, reads GAGVSQSPSNKVTEKGKDVELRCDPISGHTALYWYRQSLGQGLEFLIYFQGNSAPDKSGLPSDRFSAERTGGSVSTLTIQRTQQEDSAVYLCASTQSRVGGYTFGSGTRLTVV.

This chain links TRBV6-5 with TRBJ1-5; a possible D gene is TRBD1 (6 bases). CDR3 length: 11 residues. Germline lookup yields CDR1 MNHEY and CDR2 SVGAGI. Trimming removed 11 bases at V and 7 bases at J, with 12 bases between. The CDR3 loop reads CAAGGEQPQHF. CDR3 in DNA: TGTGCCGCCGGGGGCGAACAGCCCCAGCATTTT.

The J gene is TRBJ2-7, the V gene TRBV28; perhaps TRBD2 as D (5 bases). CDR1 is MDHEN and CDR2 is SYDVKM in the germline V gene. Trimming shortened V by 6 bases and J by 3 bases, and 12 bases separated the two germline ends. The CDR3 is 13 amino acids. This CDR3 reads CASRLTGIYEQYF. For the CDR3, the DNA is TGTGCCAGCAGACTAACGGGAATCTACGAGCAGTACTTC. The variable domain in full, with the rest retrieved from reference TRBV28 and TRBJ2-7, is DVKVTQSSRYLVKRTGEKVFLECVQDMDHENMFWYRQDPGLGLRLIYFSYDVKMKEKGDIPEGYSVSREKKERFSLILESASTNQTSMYLCASRLTGIYEQYFGPGTRLTVT.

The gene calls are TRBV27 and TRBJ2-1; D is possibly TRBD2 (6 bases). CDR3 length: 15 amino acids. Trimming cost V 3 bases and J 5 bases, with 14 bases left between them. Germline V gene sequence: CDR1 MNHEY, CDR2 SMNVEV (reference sequence). CDR3 protein: CASSFILALNNEQFF. The CDR3 DNA reads TGTGCCAGCAGTTTCATCCTAGCGCTGAACAATGAGCAGTTCTTC.

The chain links TRBV7-9 to TRBJ1-1, with 9 positions matching TRBD1. The CDR3 extends over 17 amino acids. V lost 5 bases and J lost 2; bases outside the gene matches: 12. The germline V gene has CDR1 SEHNR and CDR2 FQNEAQ (reference sequence). CDR3 sequence reads: CASSPGSWTGANTEAFF. The CDR3 DNA follows: TGTGCCAGCAGCCCAGGATCCTGGACAGGGGCCAACACTGAAGCTTTCTTT.

This chain links TRBV30 with TRBJ2-7; weak D call: TRBD1 (5 bases). V shed 7 bases and J shed 1 base, with 11 bases lying between them. CDR3 length: 12 amino acids. CDR1 and CDR2 from the germline V gene are GTSNPN and SVGIG (reference sequence). This CDR3 is CAFARDSYEQYF. CDR3 coding DNA: TGTGCCTTCGCCAGGGATTCCTACGAGCAGTACTTC.

The gene calls are TRBV30 and TRBJ2-1; possibly TRBD1 or TRBD2 for D (5 bases each). The V end lost 3 bases, the J end lost 6 bases, and 18 bases lay between the germline ends. The CDR3 contains 15 residues. Germline V lookup: CDR1 GTSNPN, CDR2 SVGIG (reference sequence). The CDR3 region has the DNA TGTGCCTGGAGCGCTCTGAGGGGAAATGTCAATGAGCAGTTCTTC. It translates to CAWSALRGNVNEQFF.